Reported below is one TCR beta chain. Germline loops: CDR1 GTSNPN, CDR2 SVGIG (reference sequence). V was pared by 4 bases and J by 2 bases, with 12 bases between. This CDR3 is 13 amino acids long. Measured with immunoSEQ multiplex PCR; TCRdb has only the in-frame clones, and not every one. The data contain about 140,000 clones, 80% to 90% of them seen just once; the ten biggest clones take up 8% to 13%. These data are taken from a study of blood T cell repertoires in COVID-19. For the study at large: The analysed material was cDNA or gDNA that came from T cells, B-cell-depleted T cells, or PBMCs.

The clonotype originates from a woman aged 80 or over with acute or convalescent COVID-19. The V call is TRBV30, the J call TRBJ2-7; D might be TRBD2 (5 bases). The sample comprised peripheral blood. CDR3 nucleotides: TGTGCCTGGAACCATGGGAGTCCCTACGAGCAGTACTTC. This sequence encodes CAWNHGSPYEQYF. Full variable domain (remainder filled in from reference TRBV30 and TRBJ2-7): SQTIHQWPATLVQPVGSPLSLECTVEGTSNPNLYWYRQAAGRGLQLLFYSVGIGQISSEVPQNLSASRPQDRQFILSSKKLLLSDSGFYLCAWNHGSPYEQYFGPGTRLTVT.